Included here is one T cell receptor beta chain sequence, with context. Its antigen is not known. The data derive from a study of persistence of HIV-infected CD4 T cells. Across the whole study: Two participants gave one leukapheresis sample; others gave up to about 200 mL blood repeatedly.

Overlapping HIV-1 Gag 15-mer peptides at approximately 1 ug per peptide per mL were used. Sorting of responding CD4+ T cells relied on upregulated CD40 ligand together with CD69. This CDR3 region has 18 residues. Trimming took 6 bases from V and 1 from J, leaving 24 bases between them. Germline V gene lookup returns CDR1 LGHDT and CDR2 YNNKEL (reference sequence). This was the immunoSEQ version 4 assay in survey mode. Here immunoSEQ multiplex PCR was the method, and the copy in TCRdb shows in-frame clones only, minus some. Of about 32,000 clones listed, roughly three quarters are singletons. This rearrangement joins TRBV3-1 (or the pseudogene TRBV3-2) to TRBJ1-1; TRBD1 is a possible D gene (5 bases). The source of this sequence is an adult man with HIV who was CMV-seropositive. The sample here was CD4+ T cells sorted from PBMCs after approximately 20-hour stimulation, taken from a patient who received antiretroviral therapy. CDR3 nucleotide sequence: TGTGCCAGCAGGCGCCGGCAGGGACCCTGGGGAGAGAACACTGAAGCTTTCTTT. Translation gives CASRRRQGPWGENTEAFF.